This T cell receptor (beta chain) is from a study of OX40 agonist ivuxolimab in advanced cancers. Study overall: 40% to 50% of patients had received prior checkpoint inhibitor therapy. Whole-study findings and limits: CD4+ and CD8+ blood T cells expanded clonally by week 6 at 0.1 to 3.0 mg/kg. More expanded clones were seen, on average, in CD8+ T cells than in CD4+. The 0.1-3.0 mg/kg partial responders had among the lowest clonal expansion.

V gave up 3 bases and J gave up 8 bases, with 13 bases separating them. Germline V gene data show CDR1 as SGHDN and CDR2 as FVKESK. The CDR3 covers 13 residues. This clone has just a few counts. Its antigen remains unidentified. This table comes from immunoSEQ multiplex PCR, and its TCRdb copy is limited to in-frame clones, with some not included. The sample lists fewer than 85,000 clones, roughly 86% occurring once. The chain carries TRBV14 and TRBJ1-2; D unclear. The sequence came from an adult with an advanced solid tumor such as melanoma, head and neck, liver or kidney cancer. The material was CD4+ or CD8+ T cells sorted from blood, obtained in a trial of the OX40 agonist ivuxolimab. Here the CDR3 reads CASSQSVGRGYTF. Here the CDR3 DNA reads TGTGCCAGCAGCCAGTCCGTCGGGAGGGGCTACACCTTC.